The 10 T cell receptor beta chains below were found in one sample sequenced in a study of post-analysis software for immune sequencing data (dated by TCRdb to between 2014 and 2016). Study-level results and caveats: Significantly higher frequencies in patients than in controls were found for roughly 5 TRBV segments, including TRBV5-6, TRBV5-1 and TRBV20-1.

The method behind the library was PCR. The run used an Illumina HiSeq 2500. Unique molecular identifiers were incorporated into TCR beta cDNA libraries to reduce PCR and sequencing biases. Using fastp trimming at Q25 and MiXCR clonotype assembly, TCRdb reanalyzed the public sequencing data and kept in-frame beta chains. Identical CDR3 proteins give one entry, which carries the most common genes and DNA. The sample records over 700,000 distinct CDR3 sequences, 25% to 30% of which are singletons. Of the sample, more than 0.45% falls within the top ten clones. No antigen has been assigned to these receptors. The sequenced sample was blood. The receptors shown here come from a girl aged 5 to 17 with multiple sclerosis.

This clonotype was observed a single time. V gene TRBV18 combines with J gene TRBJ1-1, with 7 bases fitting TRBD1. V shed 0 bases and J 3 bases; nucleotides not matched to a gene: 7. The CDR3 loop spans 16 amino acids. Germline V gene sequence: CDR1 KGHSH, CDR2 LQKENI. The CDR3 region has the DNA TGTGCCAGCTCACCACCAGTTCGGGACAGCGACACTGAAGCTTTCTTT. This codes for CASSPPVRDSDTEAFF.

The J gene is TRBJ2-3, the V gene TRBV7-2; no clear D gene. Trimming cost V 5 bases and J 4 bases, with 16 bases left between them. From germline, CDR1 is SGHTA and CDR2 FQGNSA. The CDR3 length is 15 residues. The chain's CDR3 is CASSRYTREADTQYF. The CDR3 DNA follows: TGTGCCAGCAGCCGATATACCCGTGAGGCAGATACGCAGTATTTT.

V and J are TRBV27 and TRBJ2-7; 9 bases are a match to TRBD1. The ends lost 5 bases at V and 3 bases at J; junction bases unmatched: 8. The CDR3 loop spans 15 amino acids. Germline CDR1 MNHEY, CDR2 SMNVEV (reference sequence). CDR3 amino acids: CASSIPGTGFYEQYF. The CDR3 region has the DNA TGTGCCAGCAGTATACCCGGGACAGGGTTCTACGAGCAGTACTTC.

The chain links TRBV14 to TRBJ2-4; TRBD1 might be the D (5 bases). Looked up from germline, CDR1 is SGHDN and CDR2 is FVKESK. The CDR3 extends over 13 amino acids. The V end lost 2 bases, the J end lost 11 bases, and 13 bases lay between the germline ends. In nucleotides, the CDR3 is TGTGCCAGCAGCCAACAGGGTGTTGCCGTTCAGTACTTC. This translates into CASSQQGVAVQYF.

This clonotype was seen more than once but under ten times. The CDR3 coding sequence is TGTGCCAGCAGCCCCCGGACTAGCGACACTGGGGCCAACGTCCTGACTTTC. This gives the protein CASSPRTSDTGANVLTF. The gene calls are TRBV7-9 and TRBJ2-6; the match to TRBD2 covers 9 bases. The J segment lost 2 bases and the V segment lost 5 bases, leaving 7 bases of the junction unmatched. The CDR3 extends over 17 amino acids. The germline V gene has CDR1 SEHNR and CDR2 FQNEAQ (reference sequence).

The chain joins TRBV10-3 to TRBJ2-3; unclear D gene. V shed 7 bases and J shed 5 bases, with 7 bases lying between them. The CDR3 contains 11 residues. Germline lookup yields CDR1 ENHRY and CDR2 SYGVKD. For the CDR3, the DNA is TGTGCCATCACCGATGGAGATACGCAGTATTTT. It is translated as CAITDGDTQYF.

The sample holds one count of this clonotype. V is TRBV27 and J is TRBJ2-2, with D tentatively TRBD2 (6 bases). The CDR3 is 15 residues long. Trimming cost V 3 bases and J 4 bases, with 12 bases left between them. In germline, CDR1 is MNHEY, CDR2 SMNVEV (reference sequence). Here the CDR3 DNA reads TGTGCCAGCAGTTTCAGGCAGGGACTCACCGGGGAGCTGTTTTTT. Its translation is CASSFRQGLTGELFF.

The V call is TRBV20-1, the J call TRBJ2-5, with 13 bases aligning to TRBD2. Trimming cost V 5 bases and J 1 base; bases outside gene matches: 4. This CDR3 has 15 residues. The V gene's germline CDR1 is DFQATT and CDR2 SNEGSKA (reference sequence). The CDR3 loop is CSAVGTSGVQETQYF. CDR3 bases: TGCAGTGCTGTCGGGACTAGCGGGGTCCAAGAGACCCAGTACTTC.

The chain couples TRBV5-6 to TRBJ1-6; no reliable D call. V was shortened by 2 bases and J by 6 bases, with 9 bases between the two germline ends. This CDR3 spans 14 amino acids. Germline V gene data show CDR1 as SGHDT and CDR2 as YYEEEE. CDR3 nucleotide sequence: TGTGCCAGCAGCTTCGGGGTCCCTAATTCACCCCTCCACTTT. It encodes CASSFGVPNSPLHF.

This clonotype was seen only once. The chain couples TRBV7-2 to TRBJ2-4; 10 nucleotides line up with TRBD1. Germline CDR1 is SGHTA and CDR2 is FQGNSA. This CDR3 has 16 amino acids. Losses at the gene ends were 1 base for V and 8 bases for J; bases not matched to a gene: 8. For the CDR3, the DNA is TGTGCCAGCAGCTTAGGAGCCCGACAGGGGGCGGACATTCAGTACTTC. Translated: CASSLGARQGADIQYF.